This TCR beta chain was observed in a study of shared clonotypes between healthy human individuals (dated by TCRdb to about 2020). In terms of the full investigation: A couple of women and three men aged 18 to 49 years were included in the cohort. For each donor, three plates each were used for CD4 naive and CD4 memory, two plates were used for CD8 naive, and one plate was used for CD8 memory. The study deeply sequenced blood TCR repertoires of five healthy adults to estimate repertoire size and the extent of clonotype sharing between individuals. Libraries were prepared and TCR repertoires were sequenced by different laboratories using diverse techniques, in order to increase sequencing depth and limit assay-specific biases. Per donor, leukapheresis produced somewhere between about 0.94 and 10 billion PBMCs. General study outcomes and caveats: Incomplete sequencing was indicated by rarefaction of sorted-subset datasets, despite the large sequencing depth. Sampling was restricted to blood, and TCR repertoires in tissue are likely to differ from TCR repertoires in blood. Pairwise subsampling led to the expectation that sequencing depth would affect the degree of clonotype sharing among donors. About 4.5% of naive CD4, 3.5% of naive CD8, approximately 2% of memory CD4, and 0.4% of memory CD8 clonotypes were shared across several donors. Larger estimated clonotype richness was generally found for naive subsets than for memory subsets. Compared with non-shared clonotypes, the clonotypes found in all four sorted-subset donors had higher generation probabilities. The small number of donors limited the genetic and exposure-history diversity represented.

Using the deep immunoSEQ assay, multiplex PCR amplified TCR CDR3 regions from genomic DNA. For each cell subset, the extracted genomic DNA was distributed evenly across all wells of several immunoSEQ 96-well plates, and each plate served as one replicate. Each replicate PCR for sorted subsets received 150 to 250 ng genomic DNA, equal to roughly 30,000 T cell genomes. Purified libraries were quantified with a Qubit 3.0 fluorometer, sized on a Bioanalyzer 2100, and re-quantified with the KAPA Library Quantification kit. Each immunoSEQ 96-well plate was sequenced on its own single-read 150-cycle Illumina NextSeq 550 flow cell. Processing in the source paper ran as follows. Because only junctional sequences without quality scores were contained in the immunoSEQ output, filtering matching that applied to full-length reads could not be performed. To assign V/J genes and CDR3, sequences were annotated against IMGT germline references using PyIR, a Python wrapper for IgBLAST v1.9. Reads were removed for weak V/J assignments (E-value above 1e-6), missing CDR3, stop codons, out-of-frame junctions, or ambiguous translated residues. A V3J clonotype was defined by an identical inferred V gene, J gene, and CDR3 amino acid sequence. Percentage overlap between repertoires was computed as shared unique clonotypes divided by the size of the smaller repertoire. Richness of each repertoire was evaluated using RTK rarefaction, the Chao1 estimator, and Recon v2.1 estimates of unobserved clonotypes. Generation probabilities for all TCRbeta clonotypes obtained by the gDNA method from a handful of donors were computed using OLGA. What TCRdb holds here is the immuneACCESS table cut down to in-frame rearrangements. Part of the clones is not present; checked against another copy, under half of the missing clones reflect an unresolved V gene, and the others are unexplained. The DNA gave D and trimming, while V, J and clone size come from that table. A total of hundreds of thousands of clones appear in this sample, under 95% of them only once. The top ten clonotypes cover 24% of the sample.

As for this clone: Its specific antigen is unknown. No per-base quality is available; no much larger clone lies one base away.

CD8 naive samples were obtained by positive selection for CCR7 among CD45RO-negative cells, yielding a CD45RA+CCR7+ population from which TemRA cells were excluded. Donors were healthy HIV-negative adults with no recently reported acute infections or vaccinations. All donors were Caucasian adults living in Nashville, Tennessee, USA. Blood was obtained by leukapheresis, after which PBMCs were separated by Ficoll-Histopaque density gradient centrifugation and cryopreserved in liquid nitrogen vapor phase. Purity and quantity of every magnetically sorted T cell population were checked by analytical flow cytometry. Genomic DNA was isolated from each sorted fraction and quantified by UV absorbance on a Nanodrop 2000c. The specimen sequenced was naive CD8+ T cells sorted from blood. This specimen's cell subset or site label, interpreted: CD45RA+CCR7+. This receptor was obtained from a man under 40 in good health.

The CDR3 in this case is CASSLSLFDLGAEILGELFF. Here is the DNA: TGTGCCAGCAGTCTCAGCCTTTTTGATTTGGGGGCGGAAATTCTCGGGGAGCTGTTTTTT. This chain joins TRBV28 to TRBJ2-2; a tentative D match to TRBD1 spans 6 bases. Measured from the cysteine to the phenylalanine, the CDR3 is 20 residues long. The sequence is cut down to CDR3 DNA, 60 bases in frame from base 1. Trimming at the junction amounts to 5 bases on V and 7 bases on J, and the germline ends lie 32 bases apart. The germline V gene supplies CDR1 MDHEN and CDR2 SYDVKM.